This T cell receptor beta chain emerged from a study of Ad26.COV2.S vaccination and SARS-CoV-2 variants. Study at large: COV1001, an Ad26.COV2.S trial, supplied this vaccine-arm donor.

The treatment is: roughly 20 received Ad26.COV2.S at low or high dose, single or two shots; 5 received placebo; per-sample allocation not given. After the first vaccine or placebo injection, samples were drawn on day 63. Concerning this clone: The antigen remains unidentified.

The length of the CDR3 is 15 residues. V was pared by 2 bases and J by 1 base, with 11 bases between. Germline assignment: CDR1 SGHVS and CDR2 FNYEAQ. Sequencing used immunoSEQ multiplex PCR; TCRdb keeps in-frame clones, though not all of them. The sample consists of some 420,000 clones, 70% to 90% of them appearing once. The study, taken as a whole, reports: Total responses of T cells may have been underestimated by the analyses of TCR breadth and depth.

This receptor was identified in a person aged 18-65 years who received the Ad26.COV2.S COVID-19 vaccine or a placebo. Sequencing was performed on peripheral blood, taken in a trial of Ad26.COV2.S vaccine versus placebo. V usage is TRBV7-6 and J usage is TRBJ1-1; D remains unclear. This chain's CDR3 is CASSLYPESNTEAFF. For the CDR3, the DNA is TGTGCCAGCAGCTTATATCCGGAGTCGAACACTGAAGCTTTCTTT.